This T cell receptor (beta chain) was obtained from a study of T cells after yellow fever vaccination. Study-wide context: Fractions with few cells were prepared using SMART-Seq v4 Ultra Low Input.

In the case of this clonotype: Its matching antigen is unknown.

A process of 5'RACE template switching, which added a universal primer site and UMIs, was used to make TCR cDNA. TCRdb analysed the 5' RACE reads with MiXCR anew, one entry per CDR3 protein. The sample lists about 330,000 distinct CDR3 sequences, 8.1% seen once, with approximately 16% in the top ten. The V gene end was trimmed by 4 bases and the J gene end by 8 bases; junction bases not matched to a gene: 8. Germline V gene data show CDR1 as LGHNA and CDR2 as YSLEER. This CDR3 contains 14 residues. Whole-study results and caveats: The CD4 compartment and the CD8 compartment contained a small share of clonotypes in common. Clones from primary vaccination mostly reappeared after the booster (roughly 95% CD4, over 85% CD8).

The chain couples TRBV4-3 to TRBJ1-2, with 9 bases fitting TRBD1. This receptor was identified in a man aged 18 to 29 who received the YFV17D yellow fever vaccine. Source: PBMCs, taken about 41 days after the first yellow fever vaccination. CDR3 in DNA: TGCGCCAGCAGCCCGGGACAGGGTAGTCGAGGCTACACCTTC. This gives the protein CASSPGQGSRGYTF.